These T cell receptor beta chains were read from a single sample in a study of blood T cell repertoires in COVID-19. Clones were read by immunoSEQ multiplex PCR, and TCRdb kept only the in-frame ones, dropping some. This sample has roughly 190,000 clones, with around 85% found just once. Sequenced material: peripheral blood. These receptors originate from a woman between 50 and 59 years old with acute or convalescent COVID-19. Both conserved end residues are part of each CDR3. Fields, in order: V gene, D gene, clone size, J gene, CDR3 DNA, CDR3 protein. A D gene is named only where the DNA matches it firmly. For some rows the clone size is stated as once, few or many, or as a class when expanded; others skip it.

TRBV6-5	NA	NA	TRBJ1-5	TGTGCCAGCAGTCGACAGAGCGTCAATCAGCCCCAGCATTTT	CASSRQSVNQPQHF
TRBV5-1	NA	NA	TRBJ2-5	TGCGCCAGCAGCGGCCAGGACAGCCGGGAGACCCAGTACTTC	CASSGQDSRETQYF
TRBV28	NA	NA	TRBJ2-1	TGTGCCAGCAGTAGGGGGGACAGTCCCTACAATGAGCAGTTCTTC	CASSRGDSPYNEQFF
TRBV5-6	TRBD1	once	TRBJ1-1	TGTGCCAGCAGCTTGGCTCGGGGACAGCGACTTTTGAACACTGAAGCTTTCTTT	CASSLARGQRLLNTEAFF
TRBV18	TRBD1	NA	TRBJ2-2	TGTGCCAGCTCACCACAGAAAGTCGGACAGGGGGCGAACACCGGGGAGCTGTTTTTT	CASSPQKVGQGANTGELFF
TRBV9	NA	NA	TRBJ2-2	TGTGCCAGCAGCGTAGTAGGCGGGAACACCGGGGAGCTGTTTTTT	CASSVVGGNTGELFF
TRBV9	NA	NA	TRBJ2-1	TGTGCCAGCAGCGTAGGGGCGGGTCCTACCTACAATGAGCAGTTCTTC	CASSVGAGPTYNEQFF
TRBV9	TRBD1	NA	TRBJ1-2	TGTGCCAGCAGCCAATTCACAGGGGGCAATGGCTACACCTTC	CASSQFTGGNGYTF
TRBV18	NA	NA	TRBJ2-4	TGTGCCAGTTGGGGCCCACAGGGTCCTGGAGCCAAAAACATTCAGTACTTC	CASWGPQGPGAKNIQYF
TRBV4-1	TRBD1	NA	TRBJ1-5	TGCGCCAGCAGCCCGACAGGGCATAGCAATCAGCCCCAGCATTTT	CASSPTGHSNQPQHF
TRBV5-8	NA	NA	TRBJ2-6	TGTGCCAGCAGCCTCCTTTTCTCTGGGGCCAACGTCCTGACTTTC	CASSLLFSGANVLTF
TRBV24-1	NA	NA	TRBJ2-7	TGTGCCACCGCGGACAGCTTCTCCTACGAGCAGTACTTC	CATADSFSYEQYF
TRBV28	TRBD1	NA	TRBJ1-5	TGTGCCAGCAGTCCGGACAGGGGACAATTTCAGCCCCAGCATTTT	CASSPDRGQFQPQHF
TRBV24-1	NA	NA	TRBJ2-5	TGTGCCACCAGTGAATCTTGGGCCCAAGAGACCCAGTACTTC	CATSESWAQETQYF
TRBV24-1	TRBD2	NA	TRBJ2-2	TGTGCCACCAGTGAGAACGGGAGGTCAAACACCGGGGAGCTGTTTTTT	CATSENGRSNTGELFF
TRBV25-1	NA	NA	TRBJ1-1	TGTGCCAGCAGTATACAGGGCCACACTGAAGCTTTCTTT	CASSIQGHTEAFF
TRBV28	NA	NA	TRBJ2-2	TGTGCCAGCAGTTTAACGGTCCTTAACACCGGGGAGCTGTTTTTT	CASSLTVLNTGELFF
TRBV5-1	TRBD1	NA	TRBJ1-2	TGCGCCAGCAGCTTGGGAGACAGGGCCCTTGGGGACTATGGCTACACCTTC	CASSLGDRALGDYGYTF
TRBV6-1	NA	NA	TRBJ1-6	TGTGCCAGCAGTGAAGCGGGCGGGGGCGCAAATAATTCACCCCTCCACTTT	CASSEAGGGANNSPLHF
TRBV6-6	TRBD2	NA	TRBJ2-7	TGTGCCAGCAGACCCTTAGCGGGGGGGTGGGCCGAGCAGTACTTC	CASRPLAGGWAEQYF
TRBV27	NA	few	TRBJ1-6	TGTGCCAGCAGTCCCTCCACAGGGAACGGGCCCCTCCACTTT	CASSPSTGNGPLHF
TRBV4-1	NA	few	TRBJ2-7	TGCGCCAGCAGCCAAGGACAGCAGTTATACGAGCAGTACTTC	CASSQGQQLYEQYF
TRBV5-1	NA	NA	TRBJ2-3	TGCGCCAGCAGCCCAGGGACAAGAAGCACAGATACGCAGTATTTT	CASSPGTRSTDTQYF
TRBV5-1	TRBD2	NA	TRBJ2-3	TGCGCCAGCCGGCCGGGACTAGCGGGCACAGATACGCAGTATTTT	CASRPGLAGTDTQYF
TRBV19	TRBD2	NA	TRBJ2-7	TGTGCCAGTAGTACGAGCTCAGCGGGGCCCTACGAGCAGTACTTC	CASSTSSAGPYEQYF
TRBV5-1	NA	NA	TRBJ1-6	TGCGCCAGCAGCCGGGGGTTGGGGAGTAATTCACCCCTCCACTTT	CASSRGLGSNSPLHF
TRBV9	TRBD1	few	TRBJ1-1	TGTGCCAGCAGCGTGACGGACAGGGGAGTTACTGAAGCTTTCTTT	CASSVTDRGVTEAFF
TRBV5-1	TRBD1	NA	TRBJ2-5	TGCGCCAGCAGCCCAGGGACAGCTCAAGAGACCCAGTACTTC	CASSPGTAQETQYF
TRBV27	TRBD1	NA	TRBJ2-7	TGTGCCAGCAGCCCCACGGGACAGGGAATGTTCGAGCAGTACTTC	CASSPTGQGMFEQYF
TRBV18	NA	NA	TRBJ2-3	TGTGCCAGCTCACCTTCCCACTCAGATACGCAGTATTTT	CASSPSHSDTQYF
TRBV6-8	NA	NA	TRBJ1-2	TGTGCCAGCAGTTCGTCGGCGGGGGAGAATGGCTACACCTTC	CASSSSAGENGYTF
TRBV29-1	TRBD1	NA	TRBJ2-7	TGCAGCGTTGGCCGGGACAGGGGAACCTACGAGCAGTACTTC	CSVGRDRGTYEQYF
TRBV4-3	NA	NA	TRBJ2-7	TGCGCCAGCAGCCAAGATTGGAGCGAGCAGTACTTC	CASSQDWSEQYF
TRBV18	TRBD1	NA	TRBJ1-2	TGTGCCAGCTCACTGGACAGGGGATCTGACTATGGCTACACCTTC	CASSLDRGSDYGYTF
TRBV5-5	TRBD1	NA	TRBJ1-6	TGTGCCAGCATCCGGGACAGGGGTTATTCACCCCTCCACTTT	CASIRDRGYSPLHF
TRBV10-3	NA	NA	TRBJ1-2	TGTGCCATCAGTGGGCCGGGACAAGGTTCGGGTGGCTACACCTTC	CAISGPGQGSGGYTF
TRBV28	TRBD1	NA	TRBJ1-1	TGTGCCAGCAGTTACGGACTGGGACAGGGGGCGCCGGAGGGTGTGAACACTGAAGCTTTCTTT	CASSYGLGQGAPEGVNTEAFF
TRBV7-2	NA	NA	TRBJ1-3	TGTGCCAGCAGCTTAAGGTCCCCAGGCCGACCCTCCTCTGGAAACACCATATATTTT	CASSLRSPGRPSSGNTIYF
TRBV24-1	NA	NA	TRBJ1-5	TGTGCCACCAGTGACCCGGGACGGGGGGATCAGCCCCAGCATTTT	CATSDPGRGDQPQHF
TRBV6-5	NA	NA	TRBJ2-1	TGTGCCAGCACCCCACCCTACTTAAACAATGAGCAGTTCTTC	CASTPPYLNNEQFF
TRBV7-8	TRBD1	NA	TRBJ1-6	TGTGCCAGCAGCGCGGGTCGAGACAGGGTCTATAATTCACCCCTCCACTTT	CASSAGRDRVYNSPLHF
TRBV19	NA	NA	TRBJ1-1	TGTGCCAGTAGTATCCCGGGGGCGGGGGAGAACACTGAAGCTTTCTTT	CASSIPGAGENTEAFF
TRBV5-6	NA	few	TRBJ1-2	TGTGCCAGCAGCGTAAAACGACTGCCCCAGGGCTACACCTTC	CASSVKRLPQGYTF
TRBV30	NA	NA	TRBJ2-1	TGTGCCTGGAGGGGCGAGTCGCAAGAGCAGTTCTTC	CAWRGESQEQFF
TRBV4-3	NA	NA	TRBJ1-1	TGCGCCAGCAGCCAAGACCCTGGCTCCCAGAACACTGAAGCTTTCTTT	CASSQDPGSQNTEAFF
TRBV27	NA	NA	TRBJ2-2	TGTGCCAGCAGGCTGACTTCTGCGAACACCGGGGAGCTGTTTTTT	CASRLTSANTGELFF
TRBV5-1	NA	NA	TRBJ1-1	TGCGCCAGCAGCTACCCTGGGATGGGGGGAAACACTGAAGCTTTCTTT	CASSYPGMGGNTEAFF
TRBV19	NA	few	TRBJ1-1	TGTGCCAGTAGGGACCCCCCAGGAGGCACTGAAGCTTTCTTT	CASRDPPGGTEAFF
TRBV18	TRBD2	NA	TRBJ2-1	TGTGCCAGCTCACCCGATACCGGGACTAGCGGGAGGGGAGAGCAGTTCTTC	CASSPDTGTSGRGEQFF